This T cell receptor (beta chain) came from a study of blood T cell repertoires in COVID-19. Here immunoSEQ multiplex PCR was the method, and the copy in TCRdb shows in-frame clones only, minus some. Altogether 150,000 or so clones are present, more than 80% being singletons, with the ten largest covering under 4.5%. Clinical history as reported by participants underpinned cohort assignment. Germline values: CDR1 MNHEY, CDR2 SVGEGT. After removal of 2 bases from V and 6 bases from J, the junction contained 13 bases not matched to a gene. This CDR3 is built from 17 residues. The origin of this receptor is a man aged 50 to 59 who had recovered from COVID-19. The sequenced material came from PBMCs or T cells enriched from blood (not recorded which). The V call is TRBV6-2 or TRBV6-3, the J call TRBJ2-3, with TRBD2 identical over 8 bases. CDR3 protein: CASSYPIQAGVLDTQYF. In DNA, the CDR3 is TGTGCCAGCAGTTACCCTATTCAAGCGGGGGTTCTGGATACGCAGTATTTT.